Listed below are T cell receptor beta chains from one sample, sequenced in a study of identical twins. One entry per CDR3 protein, called by TCRdb with MiXCR from the 5' RACE reads. The sample comprises 640,000 or so distinct CDR3 sequences, 5.5% to 7.5% of which are singletons, and under 2% rests with the top ten. Sequencing input: naive T cells sorted from blood. These receptor sequences come from a man in his late teens or twenties in good health. Each CDR3 is given with its conserved first and last residue. Not every row has a clone size; where given, it reads once, few, many or a size class.

V: TRBV11-2
size: few
J: TRBJ2-7
CDR3: CASRTGTGAYEQYF

V: TRBV29-1
size: .
J: TRBJ1-1
CDR3: CSVSRANTEAFF

V: TRBV29-1
size: many
J: TRBJ1-1
CDR3: CSVEQGLSKNTEAFF

V: TRBV5-4
size: .
J: TRBJ2-3
CDR3: CASSLDAGGEDTQYF

V: TRBV20-1
size: many
J: TRBJ2-7
CDR3: CSARDVGGTYEQYF

V: TRBV5-1
size: .
J: TRBJ2-3
CDR3: CASSLQSGAGTDTQYF

V: TRBV28
size: .
J: TRBJ2-3
CDR3: CASKSRGQGAGDTQYF

V: TRBV7-8
size: many
J: TRBJ2-5
CDR3: CASSLEAGVADRETQYF

V: TRBV29-1
size: few
J: TRBJ2-1
CDR3: CSVELRDSGLEQFF

V: TRBV6-4
size: .
J: TRBJ2-1
CDR3: CASSPLAGVHNEQFF

V: TRBV11-2
size: many
J: TRBJ1-1
CDR3: CASSLWAGVELTEAFF

V: TRBV20-1
size: many
J: TRBJ2-2
CDR3: CSARVFSGRAVRTGELFF

V: TRBV5-1
size: .
J: TRBJ1-5
CDR3: CASSYGAGNQPQHF

V: TRBV6-1
size: few
J: TRBJ2-5
CDR3: CASSEVRGETQYF

V: TRBV12-3/TRBV12-4
size: .
J: TRBJ1-6
CDR3: CASSLGGDRVSPLHF

V: TRBV12-5
size: few
J: TRBJ2-2
CDR3: CASAPSGQGVTGELFF

V: TRBV3-1
size: few
J: TRBJ2-1
CDR3: CASSQRTISSSYNEQFF

V: TRBV27
size: many
J: TRBJ2-1
CDR3: CASSNNLRESPYNEQFF

V: TRBV29-1
size: many
J: TRBJ2-1
CDR3: CSVPGLSFNEQFF